This T cell receptor (beta chain) was recorded in a study of T cell repertoires in cytomegalovirus infection. The V gene lost 2 bases and the J gene lost 1 base, with 6 bases spanning the gap. The germline V gene has CDR1 SGHDT and CDR2 YYEEEE. This CDR3 is 13 amino acids long. Details on this clonotype: As yet, its antigen is unknown.

TCRdb independently ran MiXCR on the reads; one entry per CDR3 protein. The repertoire holds 750,000 to 950,000 distinct CDR3 sequences, with 29% as singletons. Study-wide findings and caveats: Based on cumulative public TCR beta family frequency, carriers of CMV plus the relevant HLA were identified.

The clonotype comes from a human donor in good health (CMV status not recorded). Some clones in this sample may be carry-over from other donors' samples. The input for sequencing was cultured CD8+ T cells from PBMCs, taken from culture after CMV antigen stimulation. This chain joins TRBV5-6 and TRBJ1-1; D is unclear. DNA of the CDR3: TGTGCCAGCAGCTTTAACGAGAACACTGAAGCTTTCTTT. Translated, it gives CASSFNENTEAFF.